This T cell receptor (beta chain) was retrieved from a study of blood T cell repertoires in COVID-19. Study details: Whether acute or convalescent, the COVID-19 samples came from the United States, Italy and Spain.

Original processing notes: How many nucleated cells were present was estimated from reference gene primer amplification. The protocol was immunoSEQ multiplex PCR, while the TCRdb copy is restricted to in-frame clones and leaves out a portion. Clone size and the V and J calls come from that table; the DNA yielded D and trimming. The table shows 140,000 to 150,000 clones, with around four fifths occurring only once. Enrollees, about 18 to 89 years old, lived in around 23 US areas. Each participant's cohort was designated according to participant-reported clinical history. Germline values: CDR1 KGHSH, CDR2 LQKENI. Trimming shortened V by 2 bases and J by 7 bases, and 11 bases separated the two germline ends. This CDR3 has 14 residues.

The TCR originated in a woman aged 35 to 49 who had recovered from COVID-19. Sequenced input: PBMCs or T cells enriched from blood (not recorded which). The chain combines TRBV18 with TRBJ1-4; D possibly corresponds to TRBD1 (6 bases). The CDR3 DNA is TGTGCCAGCTCACCAGGGGGGGCTGGTGAAAAACTGTTTTTT. Translating gives CASSPGGAGEKLFF.